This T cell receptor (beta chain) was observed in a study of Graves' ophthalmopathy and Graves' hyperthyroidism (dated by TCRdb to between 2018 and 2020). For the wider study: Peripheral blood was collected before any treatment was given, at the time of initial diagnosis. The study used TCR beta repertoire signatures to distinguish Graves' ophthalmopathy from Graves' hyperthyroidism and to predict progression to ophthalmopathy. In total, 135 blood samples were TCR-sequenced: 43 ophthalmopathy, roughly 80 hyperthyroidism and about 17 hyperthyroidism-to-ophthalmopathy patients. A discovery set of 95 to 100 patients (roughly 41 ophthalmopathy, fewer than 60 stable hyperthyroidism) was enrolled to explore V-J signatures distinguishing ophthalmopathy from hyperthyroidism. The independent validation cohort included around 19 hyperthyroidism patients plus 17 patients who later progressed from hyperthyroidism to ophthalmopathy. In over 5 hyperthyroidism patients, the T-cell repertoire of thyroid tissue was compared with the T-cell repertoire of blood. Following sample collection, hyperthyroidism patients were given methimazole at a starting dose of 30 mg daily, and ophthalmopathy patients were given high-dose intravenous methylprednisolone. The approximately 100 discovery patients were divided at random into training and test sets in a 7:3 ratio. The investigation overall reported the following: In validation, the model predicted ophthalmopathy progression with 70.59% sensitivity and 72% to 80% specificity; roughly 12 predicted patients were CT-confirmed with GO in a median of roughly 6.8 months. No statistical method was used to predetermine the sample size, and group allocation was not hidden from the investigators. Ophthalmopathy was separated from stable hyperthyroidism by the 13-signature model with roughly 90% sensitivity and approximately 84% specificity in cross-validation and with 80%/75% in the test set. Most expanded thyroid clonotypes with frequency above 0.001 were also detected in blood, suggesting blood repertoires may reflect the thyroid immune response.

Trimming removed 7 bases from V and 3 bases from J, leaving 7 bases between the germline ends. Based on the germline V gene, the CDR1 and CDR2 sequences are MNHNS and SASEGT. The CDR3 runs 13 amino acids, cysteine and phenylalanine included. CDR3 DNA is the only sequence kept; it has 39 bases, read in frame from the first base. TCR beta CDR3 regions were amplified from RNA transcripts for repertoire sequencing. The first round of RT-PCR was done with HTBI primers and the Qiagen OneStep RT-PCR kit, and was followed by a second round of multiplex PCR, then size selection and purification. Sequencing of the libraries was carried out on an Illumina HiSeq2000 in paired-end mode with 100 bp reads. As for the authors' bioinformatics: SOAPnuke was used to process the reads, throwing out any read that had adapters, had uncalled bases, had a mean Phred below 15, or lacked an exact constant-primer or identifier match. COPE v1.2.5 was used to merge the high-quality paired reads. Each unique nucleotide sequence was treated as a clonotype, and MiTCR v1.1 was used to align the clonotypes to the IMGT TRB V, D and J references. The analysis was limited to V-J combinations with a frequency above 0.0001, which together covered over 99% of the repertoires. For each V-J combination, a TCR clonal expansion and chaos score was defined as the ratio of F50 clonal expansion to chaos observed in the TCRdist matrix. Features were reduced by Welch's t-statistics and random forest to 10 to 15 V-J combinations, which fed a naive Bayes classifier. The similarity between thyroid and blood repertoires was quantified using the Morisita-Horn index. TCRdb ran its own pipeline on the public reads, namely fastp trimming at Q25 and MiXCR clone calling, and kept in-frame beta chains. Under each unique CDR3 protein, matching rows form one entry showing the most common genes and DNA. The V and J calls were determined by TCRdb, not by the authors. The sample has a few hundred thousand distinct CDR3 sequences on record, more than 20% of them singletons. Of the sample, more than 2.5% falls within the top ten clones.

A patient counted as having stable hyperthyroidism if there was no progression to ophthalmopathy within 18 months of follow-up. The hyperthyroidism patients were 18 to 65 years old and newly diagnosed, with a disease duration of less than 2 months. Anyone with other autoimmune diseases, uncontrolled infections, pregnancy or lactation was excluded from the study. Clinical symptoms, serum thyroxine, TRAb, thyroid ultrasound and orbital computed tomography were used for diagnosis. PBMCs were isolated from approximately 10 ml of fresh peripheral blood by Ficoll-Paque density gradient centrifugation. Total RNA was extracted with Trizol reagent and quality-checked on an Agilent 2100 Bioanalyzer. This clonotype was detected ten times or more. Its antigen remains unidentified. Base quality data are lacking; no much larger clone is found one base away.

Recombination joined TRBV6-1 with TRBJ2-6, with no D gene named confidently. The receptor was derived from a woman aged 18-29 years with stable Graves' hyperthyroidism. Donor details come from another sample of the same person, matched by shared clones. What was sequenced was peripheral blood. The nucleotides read TGTGCCAGCACCTTCGGTGGGGCCAACGTCCTGACTTTC. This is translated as CASTFGGANVLTF.